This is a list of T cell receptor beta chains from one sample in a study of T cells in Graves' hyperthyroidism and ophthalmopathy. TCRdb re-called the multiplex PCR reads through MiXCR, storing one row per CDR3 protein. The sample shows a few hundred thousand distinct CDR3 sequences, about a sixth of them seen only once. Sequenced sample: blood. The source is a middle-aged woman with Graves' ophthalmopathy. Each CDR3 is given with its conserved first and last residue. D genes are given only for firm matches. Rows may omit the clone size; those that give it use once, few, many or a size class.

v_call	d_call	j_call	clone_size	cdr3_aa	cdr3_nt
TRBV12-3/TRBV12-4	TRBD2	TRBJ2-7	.	CASSFQGGCEQYF	TGTGCCAGCAGTTTTCAGGGAGGGTGCGAGCAGTACTTC
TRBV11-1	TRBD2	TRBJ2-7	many	CASSSGTSGRYYEQYF	TGTGCCAGCAGCTCCGGGACTAGCGGGAGGTATTACGAGCAGTACTTC
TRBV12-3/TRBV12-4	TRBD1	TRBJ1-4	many	CASSLQGANEKLFF	TGTGCCAGCAGTCTACAGGGGGCTAATGAAAAACTGTTTTTT
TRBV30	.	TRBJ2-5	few	CAWITLGQSETQCF	TGTGCCTGGATTACCCTGGGACAATCGGAGACCCAGTGCTTC
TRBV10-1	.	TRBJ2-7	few	CASEAPGGEQYF	TGCGCCAGCGAGGCTCCCGGAGGCGAGCAGTACTTC
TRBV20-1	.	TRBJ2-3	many	CSAREWNSPGADTQYF	TGCAGTGCTAGAGAGTGGAACAGCCCCGGAGCAGATACGCAGTATTTT
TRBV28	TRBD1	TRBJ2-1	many	CASPETGVGDLGKFF	TGTGCCAGCCCAGAGACAGGGGTGGGAGACCTGGGGAAGTTCTTC
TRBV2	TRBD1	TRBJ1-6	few	CASMSRGANNSPLHF	TGTGCCAGCATGTCCAGGGGGGCCAATAATTCACCCCTCCACTTT
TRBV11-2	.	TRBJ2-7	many	CASSLGVSEYEQYF	TGTGCCAGCAGCTTGGGTGTATCAGAGTACGAGCAGTACTTC
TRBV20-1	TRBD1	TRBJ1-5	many	CSATNRGREPQHF	TGCAGTGCTACCAACAGGGGGCGGGAGCCCCAGCATTTT
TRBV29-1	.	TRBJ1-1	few	CSVESTEGTEAFF	TGCAGCGTTGAAAGCACGGAAGGCACTGAAGCTTTCTTT
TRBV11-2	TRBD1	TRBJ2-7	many	CASSFSGGEDEQYF	TGTGCCAGCAGCTTCTCAGGGGGAGAAGACGAGCAGTACTTC
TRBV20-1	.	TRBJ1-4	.	CSASTLGATNEKLFF	TGCAGTGCTAGTACCCTTGGGGCAACTAATGAAAAACTGTTTTTT
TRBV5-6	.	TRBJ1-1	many	CASSSYDRQNTEAFF	TGTGCCAGCAGCTCCTACGACCGCCAGAATACTGAAGCTTTCTTT
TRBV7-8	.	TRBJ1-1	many	CASSHLREGTEAFF	TGTGCCAGCAGCCACCTAAGGGAGGGCACTGAAGCTTTCTTT
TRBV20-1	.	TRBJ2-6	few	CSARGGPFSGANVLTF	TGCAGTGCTAGGGGGGGCCCGTTCTCTGGGGCCAACGTCCTGACTTTC
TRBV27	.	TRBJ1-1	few	CASSLAPTAQAFF	TGTGCCAGCAGTTTGGCCCCGACAGCCCAAGCTTTCTTT
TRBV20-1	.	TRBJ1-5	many	CSAGEGLNQPQHF	TGCAGTGCTGGGGAGGGATTGAATCAGCCCCAGCATTTT
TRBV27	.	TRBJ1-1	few	CASSLMTAEAFF	TGTGCCAGCAGTTTAATGACAGCCGAAGCTTTCTTT
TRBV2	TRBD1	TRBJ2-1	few	CAISERQTGYEQFF	TGTGCCATCAGTGAGCGCCAGACAGGGTATGAGCAGTTCTTC
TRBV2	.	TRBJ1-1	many	CASSEALSWAPKGAFF	TGTGCCAGCAGTGAAGCGCTTTCGTGGGCACCGAAGGGAGCTTTCTTT
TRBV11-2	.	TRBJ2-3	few	CASRRRLADTQYF	TGTGCCAGCAGACGCAGGTTGGCAGATACGCAGTATTTT
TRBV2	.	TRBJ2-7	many	CASSTIYDSPYEQYF	TGTGCCAGCAGTACCATCTATGATAGCCCCTACGAGCAGTACTTC
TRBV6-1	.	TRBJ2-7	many	CASRVPFSYEQYF	TGTGCCAGCAGAGTTCCGTTCTCCTACGAGCAGTACTTC
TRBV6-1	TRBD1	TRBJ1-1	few	CASNQGEMTEAFF	TGTGCCAGCAATCAGGGGGAGATGACTGAAGCTTTCTTT
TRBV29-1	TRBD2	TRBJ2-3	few	CSVERELTDTQYF	TGCAGCGTTGAGCGGGAGTTGACAGATACGCAGTATTTT
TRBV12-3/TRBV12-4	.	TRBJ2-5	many	CATIVVQDSRETQYF	TGTGCCACCATAGTGGTACAGGATTCGCGGGAGACCCAGTACTTC
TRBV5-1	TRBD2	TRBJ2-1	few	CASSSSPMAGGYNEQFF	TGCGCCAGCAGCTCCTCTCCTATGGCGGGAGGGTACAATGAGCAGTTCTTC
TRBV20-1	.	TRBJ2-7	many	CSARQPGTSYEQYF	TGCAGTGCTAGACAACCGGGAACCTCCTACGAGCAGTACTTC
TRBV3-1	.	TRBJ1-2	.	CASSQSRKTNYGYTF	TGTGCCAGCAGCCAATCGCGGAAAACTAACTATGGCTACACCTTC
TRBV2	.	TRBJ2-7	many	CASRKTGTPGYEQYF	TGTGCCAGCAGAAAGACCGGGACCCCGGGGTACGAGCAGTACTTC
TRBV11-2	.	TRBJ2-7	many	CASTEGGGDYEQYF	TGTGCCAGCACCGAAGGGGGGGGGGACTACGAGCAGTACTTC
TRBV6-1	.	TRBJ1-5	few	CASTRAGMGNQPQHF	TGTGCCAGCACCCGAGCAGGAATGGGCAATCAGCCCCAGCATTTT
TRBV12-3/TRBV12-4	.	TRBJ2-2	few	CASKLMEDRANTGELFF	TGTGCCAGCAAACTAATGGAGGACCGAGCGAACACCGGGGAGCTGTTTTTT
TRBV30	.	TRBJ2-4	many	CAWKAGNSAKNIQYF	TGTGCCTGGAAAGCAGGGAATTCTGCCAAAAACATTCAGTACTTC
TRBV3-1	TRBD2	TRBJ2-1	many	CASSQVAGSFNEQFF	TGTGCCAGCAGCCAAGTAGCGGGGTCCTTCAATGAGCAGTTCTTC
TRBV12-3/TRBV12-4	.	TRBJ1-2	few	CASGKAGQTRGYTF	TGTGCCAGCGGCAAGGCAGGGCAGACTCGGGGCTACACCTTC
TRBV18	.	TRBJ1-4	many	CASSPFQGEKLFF	TGTGCCAGCTCACCATTTCAGGGTGAAAAACTGTTTTTT
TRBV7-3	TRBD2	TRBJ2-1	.	CASSLDQLAGLDEQFF	TGTGCCAGCAGCTTAGATCAACTAGCGGGACTGGATGAGCAGTTCTTC
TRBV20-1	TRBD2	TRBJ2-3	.	CSALKLAGGPNTQYF	TGCAGTGCTCTGAAACTAGCGGGGGGGCCAAATACGCAGTATTTT
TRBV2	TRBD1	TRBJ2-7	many	CATVPRDRDYEQYF	TGTGCCACCGTTCCCCGGGACAGGGACTACGAGCAGTACTTC
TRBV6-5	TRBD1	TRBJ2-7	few	CASSSWTGGSYEQYF	TGTGCCAGCAGTTCATGGACAGGGGGCAGCTACGAGCAGTACTTC
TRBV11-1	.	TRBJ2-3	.	CASSQVEGTDTQYF	TGTGCCAGCAGCCAAGTAGAGGGAACAGATACGCAGTATTTT
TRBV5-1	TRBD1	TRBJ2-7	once	CASSFRDRGNDEQYF	TGCGCCAGCAGCTTTAGGGACAGGGGAAACGACGAGCAGTACTTC
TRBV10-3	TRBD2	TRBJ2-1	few	CAISEPPGTSSYNEQFF	TGTGCCATCAGTGAGCCCCCCGGGACTAGTTCCTACAATGAGCAGTTCTTC
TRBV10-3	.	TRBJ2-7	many	CAISESEGQSSYEQYF	TGTGCCATCAGTGAGTCTGAGGGGCAGAGCTCCTACGAGCAGTACTTC
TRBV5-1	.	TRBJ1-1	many	CASSFVGGGEAFF	TGCGCCAGCAGCTTCGTCGGTGGAGGTGAAGCTTTCTTT
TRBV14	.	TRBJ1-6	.	CASSRYLTDPLHF	TGTGCCAGCAGCAGATACTTGACAGATCCCCTCCACTTT